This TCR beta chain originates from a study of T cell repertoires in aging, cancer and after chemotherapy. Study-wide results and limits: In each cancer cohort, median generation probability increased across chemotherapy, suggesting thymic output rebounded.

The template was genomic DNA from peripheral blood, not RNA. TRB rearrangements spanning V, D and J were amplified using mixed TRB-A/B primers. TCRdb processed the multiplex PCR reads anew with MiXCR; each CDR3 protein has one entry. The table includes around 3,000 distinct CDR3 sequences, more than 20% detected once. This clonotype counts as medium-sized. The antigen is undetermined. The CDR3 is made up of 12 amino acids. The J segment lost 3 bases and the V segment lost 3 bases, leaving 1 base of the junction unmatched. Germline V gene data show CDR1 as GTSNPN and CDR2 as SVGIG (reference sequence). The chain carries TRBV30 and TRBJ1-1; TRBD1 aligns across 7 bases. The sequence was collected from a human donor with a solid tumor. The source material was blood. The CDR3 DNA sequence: TGTGCCTGGAGGACAGGGCACACTGAAGCTTTCTTT. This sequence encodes CAWRTGHTEAFF.